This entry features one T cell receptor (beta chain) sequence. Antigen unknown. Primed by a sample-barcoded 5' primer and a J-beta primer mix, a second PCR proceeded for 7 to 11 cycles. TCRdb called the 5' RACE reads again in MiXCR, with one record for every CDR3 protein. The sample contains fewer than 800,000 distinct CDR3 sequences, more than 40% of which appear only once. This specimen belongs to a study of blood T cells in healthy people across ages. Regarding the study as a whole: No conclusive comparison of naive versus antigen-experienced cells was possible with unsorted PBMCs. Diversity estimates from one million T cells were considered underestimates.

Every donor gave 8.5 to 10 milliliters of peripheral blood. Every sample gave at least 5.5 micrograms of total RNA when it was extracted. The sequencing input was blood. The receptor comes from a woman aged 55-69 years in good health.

CDR3 DNA: TGTGCCAGCAGACAATCAGGACAGGGCTACGAGCAGTACTTC. Protein sequence: CASRQSGQGYEQYF. The chain links TRBV28 to TRBJ2-7; 8 nucleotides agree with TRBD1. V was pared by 6 bases and J by 3 bases, with 7 bases of the junction left unmatched. The CDR3 contains 14 residues. The V gene's germline CDR1 is MDHEN and CDR2 SYDVKM.